The 2 T cell receptor beta chains listed next were all sequenced from one sample in a study of blood T cells in healthy people across ages. Next came a second PCR, run for roughly 7 to 12 cycles, which used a sample-barcoded 5' primer along with a J-beta primer mix. TCRdb re-derived calls from the 5' RACE reads in MiXCR, one entry per CDR3 protein. This table has 650,000 to 950,000 distinct CDR3 sequences, under 45% appearing once. The sequencing input was blood. Receptors originate from a man aged 60 to 69 in good health.

This chain links TRBV2 with TRBJ2-1; the D gene is possibly TRBD2 (6 bases). CDR3 size: 12 residues. The V gene lost 8 bases and the J gene lost 7 bases, with 12 bases spanning the gap. The germline V gene encodes CDR1 SNHLY and CDR2 FYNNEI. The CDR3 spells CASAGWGNEQFF. CDR3 coding DNA: TGTGCCAGCGCGGGGTGGGGGAATGAGCAGTTCTTC.

The chain employs TRBV11-2 and TRBJ1-1, with 8 positions matching TRBD1. Germline-derived CDR1 and CDR2 are SGHAT and FQNNGV. V gave up 5 bases and J gave up 1 base; unmatched junction bases: 6. The CDR3 consists of 15 residues. DNA of the CDR3: TGTGCCAGCAGCCCCGGGACAGGTAGGAACACTGAAGCTTTCTTT. Its translation: CASSPGTGRNTEAFF.